The 17 T cell receptor beta chains presented below share a single source sample, sequenced in a study of T cell changes during pregnancy in multiple sclerosis. Profiled with immunoSEQ multiplex PCR; TCRdb holds only in-frame clones, not every one. The sample has roughly 88,000 clones, under 95% seen once. The input for sequencing was peripheral blood, taken in the first trimester of pregnancy. The receptors stem from a female donor with multiple sclerosis, enrolled in a pregnancy study.

The chain recombines TRBV7-9 with TRBJ1-2; 8 bases line up with TRBD1. Germline CDR1 SEHNR, CDR2 FQNEAQ (reference sequence). This CDR3 has 12 amino acids. Losses at the gene ends were 5 bases for V and 8 bases for J; bases not matched to a gene: 4. The CDR3: CASSRQGNGYTF. The CDR3 nucleotides are TGTGCCAGCAGCCGACAGGGGAACGGCTACACCTTC.

This chain uses TRBV27 with TRBJ2-1, with 9 bases identical to TRBD2. Trimming at V came to 4 bases and at J to 5 bases, leaving 3 bases not matched to a gene. Germline CDR1 MNHEY, CDR2 SMNVEV (reference sequence). This CDR3 spans 14 amino acids. CDR3 sequence reads: CASSYSGGHNEQFF. DNA for the CDR3: TGTGCCAGCAGTTATAGCGGGGGACACAATGAGCAGTTCTTC.

This chain links TRBV29-1 with TRBJ2-5, with 10 bases matching TRBD1. CDR1 and CDR2 (germline): SQVTM, ANQGSEA. J gave up 5 bases and V 4 bases, and 4 bases lay outside the gene matches. CDR3 length equals 13 residues. The CDR3: CSVVTGGGETQYF. The DNA for the CDR3 is TGCAGCGTTGTGACAGGGGGCGGTGAGACCCAGTACTTC.

This rearrangement joins TRBV5-1 to TRBJ2-5; possible D gene TRBD1, 6 bases. V lost 0 bases, J lost 4 bases, and 22 bases lay in between. CDR3 length: 18 amino acids. CDR1 is SGHRS, CDR2 YFSETQ, per germline. CDR3 protein: CASSLGTALLRVGETQYF. DNA of the CDR3: TGCGCCAGCAGCTTGGGGACAGCCCTCCTGCGAGTAGGAGAGACCCAGTACTTC.

V gene TRBV27 combines with J gene TRBJ1-1; D unclear. This CDR3 region has 13 residues. Germline V lookup: CDR1 MNHEY, CDR2 SMNVEV (reference sequence). Trimming took off 4 bases at V and 3 bases at J, with 9 bases between the two ends. This CDR3 is CASSSAGYTEAFF. DNA of the CDR3: TGTGCCAGCAGTTCCGCGGGGTACACTGAAGCTTTCTTT.

A single count supports this clone. This rearrangement joins TRBV2 to TRBJ2-7; 10 bases align to TRBD2. Germline CDR1 is SNHLY and CDR2 is FYNNEI. The CDR3 contains 17 residues. V shed 4 bases, J shed 4 bases, and the junction held 13 bases outside the gene matches. The CDR3, as DNA: TGTGCCAGCAGTGGTGGTATAGGTACTAGCGGGATATACGAGCAGTACTTC. This sequence encodes CASSGGIGTSGIYEQYF.

This chain's CDR3 is CASSLGTAPGNTIYF. The DNA of the CDR3 is TGTGCCAGCAGCTTAGGGACAGCCCCTGGAAACACCATATATTTT. V usage is TRBV7-7 and J usage is TRBJ1-3; D possibly corresponds to TRBD1 (6 bases). The V end lost 1 base, the J end lost 2 bases, and 9 bases lay between the germline ends. CDR1 and CDR2 (germline): SSHAT, FNYEAQ (reference sequence). This CDR3 comprises 15 residues.

This chain uses TRBV30 with TRBJ2-7; 7 nucleotides align to TRBD1. This CDR3 is 13 amino acids long. Per germline, CDR1 GTSNPN and CDR2 SVGIG (reference sequence). V lost 2 bases, J lost 2 bases, and 3 bases stayed unmatched. CDR3 coding DNA: TGTGCCTGGAGTTGGACAGGAACCTACGAGCAGTACTTC. This translates into CAWSWTGTYEQYF.

This chain joins TRBV9 and TRBJ1-1; TRBD1 matches at 10 bases. J gave up 0 bases and V 0 bases, and 5 bases lay outside the gene matches. The CDR3 spans 17 residues. Germline lookup yields CDR1 SGDLS and CDR2 YYNGEE. The CDR3 spells CASSVDPGQGVNTEAFF. DNA for the CDR3: TGTGCCAGCAGCGTAGATCCCGGACAGGGGGTGAACACTGAAGCTTTCTTT.

The chain uses TRBV7-2 and TRBJ2-1; D ambiguous. This CDR3 contains 13 residues. V lost 2 bases and J 7 bases, leaving 9 bases between the germline ends. Germline assignment: CDR1 SGHTA and CDR2 FQGNSA. The DNA of the CDR3 is TGTGCCAGCAGCTTACCCCAGAGGAATGAGCAGTTCTTC. As protein: CASSLPQRNEQFF.

The V call is TRBV27, the J call TRBJ2-5; tentatively, D is TRBD2 (6 bases). The V gene lost 4 bases and the J gene lost 4 bases, with 10 bases spanning the gap. CDR3 length equals 13 residues. Germline-derived CDR1 and CDR2 are MNHEY and SMNVEV (reference sequence). The DNA of the CDR3 is TGTGCCAGCAGTTGGAGGGATCGAGAGACCCAGTACTTC. Protein sequence: CASSWRDRETQYF.

This chain links TRBV9 with TRBJ1-3; D might be TRBD1 (6 bases). In germline, CDR1 is SGDLS, CDR2 YYNGEE. The ends were cut back, 3 bases at V and 0 bases at J, with 16 bases in the middle. This CDR3 comprises 17 residues. In nucleotides, the CDR3 is TGTGCCAGCAGCGCCATGGACAGCCGAATCTCTGGAAACACCATATATTTT. As protein: CASSAMDSRISGNTIYF.

This clone was detected only once. The chain has TRBV5-6 and TRBJ1-2, with 7 bases fitting TRBD1. This CDR3 has 14 amino acids. With V trimmed by 2 bases and J by 3 bases, 4 bases remained unmatched. Per the germline V gene, CDR1 is SGHDT and CDR2 is YYEEEE. CDR3 residues: CASSFTGEDYGYTF. The CDR3 region has the DNA TGTGCCAGCAGCTTCACAGGGGAGGACTATGGCTACACCTTC.

This chain joins TRBV27 and TRBJ1-1; TRBD1 might be the D (6 bases). Germline V gene data show CDR1 as MNHEY and CDR2 as SMNVEV (reference sequence). With 0 bases removed from V and 1 base from J, the gap between germline ends came to 12 bases. The CDR3 covers 16 residues. The CDR3 sequence: CASSLSASRGNTEAFF. The CDR3, as DNA: TGTGCCAGCAGTTTATCAGCCAGCAGGGGGAACACTGAAGCTTTCTTT.

The J gene is TRBJ1-3, the V gene TRBV2; 8 bases align to TRBD1. The ends lost 11 bases at V and 4 bases at J; junction bases unmatched: 10. The V gene's germline CDR1 is SNHLY and CDR2 FYNNEI. This CDR3 has 14 residues. The CDR3 region is CAGGQGLLGNTIYF. DNA of the CDR3: TGTGCCGGAGGACAGGGACTTTTGGGAAACACCATATATTTT.

This CDR3 is CASSNRDRVHEQYF. CDR3 coding DNA: TGTGCCAGCAGTAACCGGGACAGGGTACACGAGCAGTACTTC. The chain carries TRBV2 and TRBJ2-7, with 9 bases aligning to TRBD1. The CDR3 is made up of 14 amino acids. Germline-derived CDR1 and CDR2 are SNHLY and FYNNEI. Trimming took 5 bases from V and 5 from J; bases not matched to a gene: 7.

V gene TRBV19 combines with J gene TRBJ2-7, with 8 bases matching TRBD2. This CDR3 comprises 15 residues. The germline V gene encodes CDR1 LNHDA and CDR2 SQIVND (reference sequence). J was trimmed by 5 bases and V by 4 bases; bases with no gene match: 10. This chain's CDR3 is CASSRVSGRGDEQYF. DNA for the CDR3: TGTGCCAGTAGTAGGGTAAGCGGGAGAGGAGACGAGCAGTACTTC.